The entry below gives a single T cell receptor (beta chain) sequence along with its context. As for time point: patch test 2, 6 weeks after DPC sensitization. The treatment here: therapeutic diphenylcyclopropenone sensitization with weekly scalp DPC. The study enrolled 18 to 70-year-old alopecia patients suitable for DPC. This entry is derived from a study of human T cells and chemical hapten exposure. Authors' analysis steps: A typical sample had approximately 93,000 TCRs, with about 20,000 to 700,000 overall. MiXCR was run by TCRdb on the RACE reads, yielding one entry per CDR3 protein. The V and J calls follow TCRdb's processing rather than the paper's. Seen here are about 140,000 distinct CDR3 sequences, about 12% observed once, and the top ten hold more than 1.1%. The CDR3 is 16 residues long. The trim removed 2 bases at V and 2 bases at J, leaving 4 bases unmatched. Germline V gene lookup returns CDR1 SGHTA and CDR2 FQGNSA.

The TCR was taken from a woman between 45 and 60 years old with alopecia areata. Some clones in this sample may be carry-over from other donors' samples. The rearrangement uses TRBV7-2 and TRBJ2-3, with TRBD2 matching 10 bases. The starting material was whole blood, obtained in connection with sensitization to the hapten diphenylcyclopropenone (DPC). The chain's CDR3 is CASSLLSGGLTDTQYF. The CDR3 nucleotides are TGTGCCAGCAGCTTACTTAGCGGGGGGCTCACAGATACGCAGTATTTT.